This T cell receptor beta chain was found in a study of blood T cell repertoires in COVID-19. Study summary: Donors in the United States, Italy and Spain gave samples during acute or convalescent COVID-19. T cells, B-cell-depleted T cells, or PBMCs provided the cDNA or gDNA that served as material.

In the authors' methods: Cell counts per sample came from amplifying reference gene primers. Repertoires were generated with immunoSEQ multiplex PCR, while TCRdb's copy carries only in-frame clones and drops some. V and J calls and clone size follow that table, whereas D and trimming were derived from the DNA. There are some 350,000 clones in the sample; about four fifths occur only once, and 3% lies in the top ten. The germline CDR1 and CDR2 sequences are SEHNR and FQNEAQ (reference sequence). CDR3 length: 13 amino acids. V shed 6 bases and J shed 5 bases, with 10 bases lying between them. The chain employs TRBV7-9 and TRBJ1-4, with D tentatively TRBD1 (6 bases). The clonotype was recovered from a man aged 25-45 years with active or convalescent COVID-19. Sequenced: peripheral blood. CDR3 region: CASSYGQNEKLFF. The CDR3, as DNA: TGTGCCAGCAGTTACGGACAGAATGAAAAACTGTTTTTT. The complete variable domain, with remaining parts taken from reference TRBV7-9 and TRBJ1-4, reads DTGVSQNPRHKITKRGQNVTFRCDPISEHNRLYWYRQTLGQGPEFLTYFQNEAQLEKSRLLSDRFSAERPKGSFSTLEIQRTEQGDSAMYLCASSYGQNEKLFFGSGTQLSVL.